Reported below is one T cell receptor (beta chain). Antigen specificity is unknown. The read ends 3 residues before the CDR3 terminus; that terminus is restored from the germline J gene. The data stem from a study of Tregs in tolerant kidney transplant recipients. Study outcomes and limitations: Changing PCR primers prevented nucleotide comparison between some patients' samples. Biological reproducibility was not directly addressed in this study. The most relevant donor-specific Treg TCRbeta repertoire apparently came from expansion with activated donor B cells.

Losses at the gene ends were 5 bases for V and 3 bases for J; bases not matched to a gene: 8. Germline loops: CDR1 SGHTA, CDR2 FQGNSA. The CDR3 length is 15 residues. Clones were read by immunoSEQ multiplex PCR, and TCRdb kept only the in-frame ones, dropping some. The table gives tens of thousands of clones; the top ten clones make up roughly 0.8% of it. Unstimulated regulatory T cells (CD4+CD25+CD127-), CD4+CD25- non-regulatory cells, CD4 and CD8 cells were FACS-sorted from thawed PBMCs. The V call is TRBV7-2, the J call TRBJ1-1; 8 positions match TRBD1. This clonotype was obtained from a human donor who received a combined kidney and bone marrow transplant. The sequenced sample was CD4+ T cells from blood, obtained before the transplant. The CDR3 spells CASSLWQGADTEAFF. The CDR3 DNA, read in part, is TGTGCCAGCAGCCTGTGGCAGGGGGCGGACACTGAA.